These 11 T cell receptor beta chains originate from one sample sequenced in a study of blood T cell repertoires in COVID-19. Assay: immunoSEQ multiplex PCR; the TCRdb copy retains only in-frame clones and omits some. This sample has about 150,000 clones, with roughly 90% found just once. Sequencing used PBMCs or T cells enriched from blood (not recorded which). Receptors originate from a woman aged 40 to 50 who had been exposed to COVID-19.

The genes are TRBV4-3 and TRBJ1-4; D not certain. The CDR3 runs 15 residues. CDR1 is LGHNA, CDR2 YSLEER, per germline. V shed 1 base and J shed 2 bases, with 8 bases lying between them. CDR3 region: CASSQVTGTNEKLFF. The DNA for the CDR3 is TGCGCCAGCAGCCAAGTAACGGGGACTAATGAAAAACTGTTTTTT.

The sample holds a few counts of this clone. The V and J genes are TRBV27 and TRBJ2-4, with TRBD1 identical over 8 bases. CDR1 and CDR2 (germline): MNHEY, SMNVEV (reference sequence). CDR3 length: 16 amino acids. V lost 4 bases, J lost 8 bases, and 13 bases stayed unmatched. The CDR3 loop reads CASSSTRQGKRDIQYF. CDR3 nucleotides: TGTGCCAGCAGTTCTACTAGACAGGGGAAGCGAGACATTCAGTACTTC.

V gene TRBV10-3 combines with J gene TRBJ1-4; weak D call: TRBD1 (5 bases). CDR1 is ENHRY and CDR2 is SYGVKD in the germline V gene. This CDR3 region has 14 residues. With 8 bases removed from V and 5 bases from J, the gap between germline ends came to 15 bases. CDR3 sequence (DNA): TGTGCCATCGGATCCGGGACTAACAATGAAAAACTGTTTTTT. Its translation is CAIGSGTNNEKLFF.

The rearrangement joins TRBV7-7 to TRBJ2-3, with TRBD2 as a possible D gene (6 bases). The CDR3 extends over 15 amino acids. V was cut by 0 bases and J by 2 bases, with 9 bases left in between. Germline loops: CDR1 SSHAT, CDR2 FNYEAQ (reference sequence). For the CDR3, the DNA is TGTGCCAGCAGCTTAGCGGGAGGACCCACAGATACGCAGTATTTT. Amino acids: CASSLAGGPTDTQYF. The whole variable domain, remainder taken from reference TRBV7-7 and TRBJ2-3, is GAGVSQSPRYKVTKRGQDVTLRCDPISSHATLYWYQQALGQGPEFLTYFNYEAQPDKSGLPSDRFSAERPEGSISTLTIQRTEQRDSAMYRCASSLAGGPTDTQYFGPGTRLTVL.

The chain couples TRBV5-1 to TRBJ1-5, with unresolved D. Deletions cut 4 bases from V and 4 bases from J, with 15 bases between. CDR3 length: 15 amino acids. Germline V gene data show CDR1 as SGHRS and CDR2 as YFSETQ. The CDR3 loop reads CASSPEVGENQPQHF. CDR3 coding DNA: TGCGCCAGCAGCCCCGAGGTGGGAGAAAATCAGCCCCAGCATTTT.

The genes are TRBV27 and TRBJ2-3; D is possibly TRBD1 or TRBD2 (6 bases each). This CDR3 region has 15 residues. The V gene's germline CDR1 is MNHEY and CDR2 SMNVEV (reference sequence). The V end was cut by 7 bases, the J end by 7 bases, with 21 bases between. This CDR3 reads CASTLSGAPQHTQYF. For the CDR3, the DNA is TGTGCCAGCACATTATCGGGGGCTCCCCAACATACGCAGTATTTT.

This clone was recorded once. The chain combines TRBV3-1 (or the pseudogene TRBV3-2) with TRBJ1-1; TRBD1 matches at 7 bases. The CDR3 totals 12 residues. Germline CDR1 LGHDT, CDR2 YNNKEL (reference sequence). Losses at the gene ends were 3 bases for V and 7 bases for J; bases not matched to a gene: 2. The CDR3 DNA is TGTGCCAGCAGCCAGAGGGGGCTTGAAGCTTTCTTT. This sequence encodes CASSQRGLEAFF.

V usage is TRBV5-4 and J usage is TRBJ2-1; 8 bases agree with TRBD1. V shed 5 bases, J shed 7 bases, and the junction held 11 bases outside the gene matches. The CDR3 spans 15 residues. Germline V gives CDR1 SGHNT, CDR2 YYREEE (reference sequence). The CDR3 here is CASRLRQGLENEQFF. CDR3 DNA sequence: TGTGCCAGCAGGCTCCGACAGGGGCTCGAAAATGAGCAGTTCTTC.

This chain joins TRBV27 and TRBJ1-2; 10 bases line up with TRBD1. The V segment lost 5 bases and the J segment 4 bases; nucleotides outside the gene matches: 7. CDR1 and CDR2 (germline): MNHEY, SMNVEV (reference sequence). There are 15 residues in the CDR3. The CDR3 region has the DNA TGTGCCAGCAGTACGGGGACAGGGGCCCCCTATGGCTACACCTTC. It yields the protein CASSTGTGAPYGYTF.

The V call is TRBV10-3, the J call TRBJ1-2, with D possibly being TRBD1 (5 bases). The V end lost 6 bases, the J end lost 4 bases, and 12 bases lay between the germline ends. Looked up from germline, CDR1 is ENHRY and CDR2 is SYGVKD. This CDR3 comprises 13 residues. CDR3 bases: TGTGCCATCAGAGACAGCGAACCCTATGGCTACACCTTC. Translated: CAIRDSEPYGYTF.

The rearrangement links TRBV12-3 or TRBV12-4 to TRBJ2-7; D is uncertain. Trimming cost V 4 bases and J 1 base, with 8 bases left between them. The CDR3 is made up of 13 amino acids. The chain's CDR3 is CASSSRRSYEQYF. CDR3 nucleotide sequence: TGTGCCAGCAGTTCCCGCAGGTCCTACGAGCAGTACTTC.